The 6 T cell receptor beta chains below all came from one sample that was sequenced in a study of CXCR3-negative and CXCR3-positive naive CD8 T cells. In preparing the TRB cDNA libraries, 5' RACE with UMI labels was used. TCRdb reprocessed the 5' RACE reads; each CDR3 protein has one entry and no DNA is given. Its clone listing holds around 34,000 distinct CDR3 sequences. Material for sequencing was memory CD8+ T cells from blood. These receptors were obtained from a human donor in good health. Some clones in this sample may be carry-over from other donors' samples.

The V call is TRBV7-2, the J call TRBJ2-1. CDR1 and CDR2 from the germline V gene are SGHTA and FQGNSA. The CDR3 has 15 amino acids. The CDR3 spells CASSSSRRSYNEQFF.

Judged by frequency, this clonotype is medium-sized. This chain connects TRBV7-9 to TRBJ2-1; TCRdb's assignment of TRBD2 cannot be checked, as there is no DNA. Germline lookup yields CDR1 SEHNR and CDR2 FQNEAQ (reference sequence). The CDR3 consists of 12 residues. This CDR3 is CASSSGGVQQFF. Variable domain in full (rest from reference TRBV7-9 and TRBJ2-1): DTGVSQNPRHKITKRGQNVTFRCDPISEHNRLYWYRQTLGQGPEFLTYFQNEAQLEKSRLLSDRFSAERPKGSFSTLEIQRTEQGDSAMYLCASSSGGVQQFFGPGTRLTVL.

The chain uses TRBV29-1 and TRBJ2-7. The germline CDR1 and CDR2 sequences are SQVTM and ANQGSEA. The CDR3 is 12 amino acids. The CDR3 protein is CSVEVESYEQYF.

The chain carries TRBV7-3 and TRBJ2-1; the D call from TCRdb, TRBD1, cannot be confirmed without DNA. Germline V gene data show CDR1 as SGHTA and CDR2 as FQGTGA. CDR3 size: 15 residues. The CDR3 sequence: CASSLQVGAYNEQFF.

This chain's CDR3 is CAIRRAGELFF. The chain joins TRBV10-3 to TRBJ2-2; the TRBD2 assignment by TCRdb is unverifiable without DNA. This CDR3 is built from 11 residues. CDR1 is ENHRY, CDR2 SYGVKD, per germline.

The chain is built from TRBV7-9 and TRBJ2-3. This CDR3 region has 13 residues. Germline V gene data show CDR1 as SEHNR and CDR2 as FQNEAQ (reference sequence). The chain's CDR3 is CASGMYALDTQYF.